One sample yielded the 3 T cell receptor beta chains listed below, sequenced in a study of blood T cell repertoires in COVID-19. Sequenced by immunoSEQ multiplex PCR; TCRdb stores in-frame clones only, minus some. The repertoire holds about 110,000 clones, less than 85% seen once, with about an eighth in the top ten. The sequencing sample was made of peripheral blood. The receptors here all came from a human donor in a cohort sampled during active COVID-19.

The gene calls are TRBV19 and TRBJ1-5; no definite D call. CDR3 size: 13 residues. V gave up 5 bases and J gave up 9 bases, with 14 bases separating them. Germline lookup yields CDR1 LNHDA and CDR2 SQIVND (reference sequence). CDR3 DNA: TGTGCCAGTAGTCCGCACAGTCTCCCGCCCCAGCATTTT. It translates to CASSPHSLPPQHF.

The rearrangement joins TRBV14 to TRBJ2-1; D perhaps matches TRBD1 (6 bases). The V gene lost 1 base and the J gene lost 3 bases, with 10 bases spanning the gap. The CDR3 is 15 amino acids. Germline V gives CDR1 SGHDN, CDR2 FVKESK. CDR3 bases: TGTGCCAGCAGCCAAGGGGGGCCCAACTACAATGAGCAGTTCTTC. Its translation: CASSQGGPNYNEQFF.

The CDR3 bases are TGTGCCAGCTCCGAGGTAGGGGGAAGTGTCGAGCAGTACTTC. It yields the protein CASSEVGGSVEQYF. The chain recombines TRBV11-3 with TRBJ2-7, with D perhaps matching TRBD1 (6 bases). CDR1 is SGHNT and CDR2 is YENEEA in the germline V gene. CDR3 size: 14 residues. V shed 8 bases and J shed 6 bases, with 20 bases lying between them. Complete variable domain (other parts from reference TRBV11-3 and TRBJ2-7): EAGVVQSPRYKIIEKKQPVAFWCNPISGHNTLYWYLQNLGQGPELLIRYENEEAVDDSQLPKDRFSAERLKGVDSTLKIQPAELGDSAVYLCASSEVGGSVEQYFGPGTRLTVT.